These 5 T cell receptor beta chains were sequenced from one sample in a study of blood T cells in healthy people across ages. Combining a sample-barcoded 5' primer with a J-beta primer mix, a second PCR ran for roughly 7 to 12 cycles. MiXCR, applied by TCRdb to the 5' RACE reads, yields one record per CDR3 protein. The profile shows 660,000 or so distinct CDR3 sequences, approximately 59% of them singletons. Sample: blood. These receptor sequences come from a man between 60 and 75 years old in good health.

As to this clonotype: A much larger clone differs by one base, so this may be a read error. The chain joins TRBV12-3 or TRBV12-4 to TRBJ2-1; weak D call: TRBD2 (7 bases). This CDR3 is 15 amino acids long. The V and J ends lost 6 bases and 13 bases respectively, with 25 bases between them. CDR3 sequence reads: CASSPGGAYGETQFF. The CDR3 region has the DNA TGTGCCAGCAGCCCTGGGGGGGCATACGGGGAGACCCAGTTCTTC.

This clonotype was seen a few times. This chain links TRBV11-2 with TRBJ1-1; TRBD1 is a possible D gene (5 bases). The CDR3 runs to 14 residues. Germline V lookup: CDR1 SGHAT, CDR2 FQNNGV. V was trimmed by 5 bases and J by 1 base, leaving 11 bases between them. CDR3 loop: CASSPDGANTEAFF. Here the CDR3 DNA reads TGTGCCAGCAGCCCGGACGGGGCGAACACTGAAGCTTTCTTT.

The V call is TRBV4-1, the J call TRBJ2-5; 8 bases align to TRBD1. The CDR3 contains 14 residues. Germline CDR1 reads MGHRA; CDR2 reads YSYEKL. Trimming at V came to 6 bases and at J to 1 base, leaving 4 bases not matched to a gene. The CDR3 sequence: CASRQTGGQETQYF. The DNA for the CDR3 is TGCGCCAGCAGACAAACAGGGGGCCAAGAGACCCAGTACTTC.

This clonotype was observed many times. The genes are TRBV7-2 and TRBJ2-1; 12 bases align to TRBD2. The CDR3 is made up of 18 amino acids. Trimming took 6 bases from V and 7 from J; bases not matched to a gene: 16. Germline V gene sequence: CDR1 SGHTA, CDR2 FQGNSA. This chain's CDR3 is CASRRTVSAGLAGNEQFF. Written as DNA, the CDR3 is TGTGCCAGCAGGCGGACAGTGTCAGCTGGACTAGCGGGGAATGAGCAGTTCTTC.

This chain links TRBV6-1 with TRBJ2-5; no firm D call. This CDR3 is built from 10 residues. The ends were cut back, 8 bases at V and 5 bases at J, with 6 bases in the middle. Germline CDR1 and CDR2: MNHNS and SASEGT. Written as DNA, the CDR3 is TGTGCCAGCGAGGTCGAGACCCAGTACTTC. Translated, it gives CASEVETQYF.